This T cell receptor (beta chain) was sequenced in a study of cytomegalovirus exposure and HLA in healthy donors (dated by TCRdb to about 2017). Some background on the complete study: The 550 to 750 repertoires of the first cohort and the 120 validation repertoires were produced on the same platform, according to a later analysis. The aim of the study was to test whether cataloging public T cell receptors could identify signatures of past pathogen exposure. Along with the roughly 670-subject first cohort, a separate validation cohort of around 110 different subjects was used. High-throughput TCR immunosequencing, statistical association of individual TCRs with disease status, and machine learning were combined to predict cytomegalovirus infection status.

The research as a whole found: All 120 or so repertoires were used to score co-occurrence in the validation cohort in a later analysis, because that analysis had no HLA typing for the cohort. In vitro tests confirmed that a few of the cytomegalovirus-associated TCR beta chains recognize cytomegalovirus antigens. Most TCR sequences were seen in very few donors, while some public TCRs were found in many individuals. The authors suggested that the approach could potentially be extended to other disease states and immunological phenotypes. Of the cluster scores, 90% to 95% were above 0 in a later analysis, which found that TCRs clustered in the first cohort also tended to co-occur in the 95 to 150 validation repertoires. The classifier was reported to diagnose cytomegalovirus status with high specificity and sensitivity in both the original and validation cohorts. A total of roughly 160 TCR beta chains were listed by the study as associated with cytomegalovirus.

About this clone: Its specific antigen is unknown. No qualities accompany the bases; no much larger clone lies one base away.

The CDR3, from cysteine to phenylalanine, totals 14 residues. The CDR3 DNA has 42 bases and is translated from base 1. Based on the germline V gene (reference sequence), the CDR1 and CDR2 sequences are MNHEY and SMNVEV. V and J are trimmed by 6 bases and 6 bases, and the gene matches miss 11 bases of the junction. The donors were included in the validation cohort of roughly 120 subjects, a group kept apart from the roughly 700-subject first cohort. The library was prepared using the immunoSEQ multiplex PCR assay. Processing in the source paper ran as follows. A statistical classification framework was developed to diagnose cytomegalovirus status using the catalog of TCR beta chain sequences. TCRdb holds this immuneACCESS table with in-frame rearrangements only. Some clones are missing; in checked studies, unresolved V genes explain under half, and the rest has no known cause. D and trimming come from the DNA, and the V and J calls and clone size come from that table. Here the sample has under 200,000 clones; 89% occur a single time. The top ten hold roughly 4.2% of the sample.

Material for sequencing was PBMCs. This receptor was identified in a man aged 18 to 35 in good health and CMV-seropositive. The sequence is built from TRBV27 and TRBJ2-7; 7 bases in the middle match TRBD2. The bases read TGTGCCAGCAGGGAACTAGCGACCAGGTCCGAGCAGTACTTC. This gives the protein CASRELATRSEQYF.